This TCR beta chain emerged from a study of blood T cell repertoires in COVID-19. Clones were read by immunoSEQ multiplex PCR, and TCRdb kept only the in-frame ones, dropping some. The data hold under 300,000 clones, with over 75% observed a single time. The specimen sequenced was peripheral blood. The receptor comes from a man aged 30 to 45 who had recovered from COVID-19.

The DNA of the CDR3 is TGTGCCAGCAGCCCCGGACAGACCCCCTCCTACAATGAGCAGTTCTTC. Translated: CASSPGQTPSYNEQFF. The chain links TRBV7-9 to TRBJ2-1, with D possibly TRBD1 on 6 matching bases. The CDR3 contains 16 residues. With 5 bases removed from V and 0 bases from J, the gap between germline ends came to 14 bases. The germline V gene has CDR1 SEHNR and CDR2 FQNEAQ (reference sequence). The variable domain in full, with the rest retrieved from reference TRBV7-9 and TRBJ2-1, is DTGVSQNPRHKITKRGQNVTFRCDPISEHNRLYWYRQTLGQGPEFLTYFQNEAQLEKSRLLSDRFSAERPKGSFSTLEIQRTEQGDSAMYLCASSPGQTPSYNEQFFGPGTRLTVL.